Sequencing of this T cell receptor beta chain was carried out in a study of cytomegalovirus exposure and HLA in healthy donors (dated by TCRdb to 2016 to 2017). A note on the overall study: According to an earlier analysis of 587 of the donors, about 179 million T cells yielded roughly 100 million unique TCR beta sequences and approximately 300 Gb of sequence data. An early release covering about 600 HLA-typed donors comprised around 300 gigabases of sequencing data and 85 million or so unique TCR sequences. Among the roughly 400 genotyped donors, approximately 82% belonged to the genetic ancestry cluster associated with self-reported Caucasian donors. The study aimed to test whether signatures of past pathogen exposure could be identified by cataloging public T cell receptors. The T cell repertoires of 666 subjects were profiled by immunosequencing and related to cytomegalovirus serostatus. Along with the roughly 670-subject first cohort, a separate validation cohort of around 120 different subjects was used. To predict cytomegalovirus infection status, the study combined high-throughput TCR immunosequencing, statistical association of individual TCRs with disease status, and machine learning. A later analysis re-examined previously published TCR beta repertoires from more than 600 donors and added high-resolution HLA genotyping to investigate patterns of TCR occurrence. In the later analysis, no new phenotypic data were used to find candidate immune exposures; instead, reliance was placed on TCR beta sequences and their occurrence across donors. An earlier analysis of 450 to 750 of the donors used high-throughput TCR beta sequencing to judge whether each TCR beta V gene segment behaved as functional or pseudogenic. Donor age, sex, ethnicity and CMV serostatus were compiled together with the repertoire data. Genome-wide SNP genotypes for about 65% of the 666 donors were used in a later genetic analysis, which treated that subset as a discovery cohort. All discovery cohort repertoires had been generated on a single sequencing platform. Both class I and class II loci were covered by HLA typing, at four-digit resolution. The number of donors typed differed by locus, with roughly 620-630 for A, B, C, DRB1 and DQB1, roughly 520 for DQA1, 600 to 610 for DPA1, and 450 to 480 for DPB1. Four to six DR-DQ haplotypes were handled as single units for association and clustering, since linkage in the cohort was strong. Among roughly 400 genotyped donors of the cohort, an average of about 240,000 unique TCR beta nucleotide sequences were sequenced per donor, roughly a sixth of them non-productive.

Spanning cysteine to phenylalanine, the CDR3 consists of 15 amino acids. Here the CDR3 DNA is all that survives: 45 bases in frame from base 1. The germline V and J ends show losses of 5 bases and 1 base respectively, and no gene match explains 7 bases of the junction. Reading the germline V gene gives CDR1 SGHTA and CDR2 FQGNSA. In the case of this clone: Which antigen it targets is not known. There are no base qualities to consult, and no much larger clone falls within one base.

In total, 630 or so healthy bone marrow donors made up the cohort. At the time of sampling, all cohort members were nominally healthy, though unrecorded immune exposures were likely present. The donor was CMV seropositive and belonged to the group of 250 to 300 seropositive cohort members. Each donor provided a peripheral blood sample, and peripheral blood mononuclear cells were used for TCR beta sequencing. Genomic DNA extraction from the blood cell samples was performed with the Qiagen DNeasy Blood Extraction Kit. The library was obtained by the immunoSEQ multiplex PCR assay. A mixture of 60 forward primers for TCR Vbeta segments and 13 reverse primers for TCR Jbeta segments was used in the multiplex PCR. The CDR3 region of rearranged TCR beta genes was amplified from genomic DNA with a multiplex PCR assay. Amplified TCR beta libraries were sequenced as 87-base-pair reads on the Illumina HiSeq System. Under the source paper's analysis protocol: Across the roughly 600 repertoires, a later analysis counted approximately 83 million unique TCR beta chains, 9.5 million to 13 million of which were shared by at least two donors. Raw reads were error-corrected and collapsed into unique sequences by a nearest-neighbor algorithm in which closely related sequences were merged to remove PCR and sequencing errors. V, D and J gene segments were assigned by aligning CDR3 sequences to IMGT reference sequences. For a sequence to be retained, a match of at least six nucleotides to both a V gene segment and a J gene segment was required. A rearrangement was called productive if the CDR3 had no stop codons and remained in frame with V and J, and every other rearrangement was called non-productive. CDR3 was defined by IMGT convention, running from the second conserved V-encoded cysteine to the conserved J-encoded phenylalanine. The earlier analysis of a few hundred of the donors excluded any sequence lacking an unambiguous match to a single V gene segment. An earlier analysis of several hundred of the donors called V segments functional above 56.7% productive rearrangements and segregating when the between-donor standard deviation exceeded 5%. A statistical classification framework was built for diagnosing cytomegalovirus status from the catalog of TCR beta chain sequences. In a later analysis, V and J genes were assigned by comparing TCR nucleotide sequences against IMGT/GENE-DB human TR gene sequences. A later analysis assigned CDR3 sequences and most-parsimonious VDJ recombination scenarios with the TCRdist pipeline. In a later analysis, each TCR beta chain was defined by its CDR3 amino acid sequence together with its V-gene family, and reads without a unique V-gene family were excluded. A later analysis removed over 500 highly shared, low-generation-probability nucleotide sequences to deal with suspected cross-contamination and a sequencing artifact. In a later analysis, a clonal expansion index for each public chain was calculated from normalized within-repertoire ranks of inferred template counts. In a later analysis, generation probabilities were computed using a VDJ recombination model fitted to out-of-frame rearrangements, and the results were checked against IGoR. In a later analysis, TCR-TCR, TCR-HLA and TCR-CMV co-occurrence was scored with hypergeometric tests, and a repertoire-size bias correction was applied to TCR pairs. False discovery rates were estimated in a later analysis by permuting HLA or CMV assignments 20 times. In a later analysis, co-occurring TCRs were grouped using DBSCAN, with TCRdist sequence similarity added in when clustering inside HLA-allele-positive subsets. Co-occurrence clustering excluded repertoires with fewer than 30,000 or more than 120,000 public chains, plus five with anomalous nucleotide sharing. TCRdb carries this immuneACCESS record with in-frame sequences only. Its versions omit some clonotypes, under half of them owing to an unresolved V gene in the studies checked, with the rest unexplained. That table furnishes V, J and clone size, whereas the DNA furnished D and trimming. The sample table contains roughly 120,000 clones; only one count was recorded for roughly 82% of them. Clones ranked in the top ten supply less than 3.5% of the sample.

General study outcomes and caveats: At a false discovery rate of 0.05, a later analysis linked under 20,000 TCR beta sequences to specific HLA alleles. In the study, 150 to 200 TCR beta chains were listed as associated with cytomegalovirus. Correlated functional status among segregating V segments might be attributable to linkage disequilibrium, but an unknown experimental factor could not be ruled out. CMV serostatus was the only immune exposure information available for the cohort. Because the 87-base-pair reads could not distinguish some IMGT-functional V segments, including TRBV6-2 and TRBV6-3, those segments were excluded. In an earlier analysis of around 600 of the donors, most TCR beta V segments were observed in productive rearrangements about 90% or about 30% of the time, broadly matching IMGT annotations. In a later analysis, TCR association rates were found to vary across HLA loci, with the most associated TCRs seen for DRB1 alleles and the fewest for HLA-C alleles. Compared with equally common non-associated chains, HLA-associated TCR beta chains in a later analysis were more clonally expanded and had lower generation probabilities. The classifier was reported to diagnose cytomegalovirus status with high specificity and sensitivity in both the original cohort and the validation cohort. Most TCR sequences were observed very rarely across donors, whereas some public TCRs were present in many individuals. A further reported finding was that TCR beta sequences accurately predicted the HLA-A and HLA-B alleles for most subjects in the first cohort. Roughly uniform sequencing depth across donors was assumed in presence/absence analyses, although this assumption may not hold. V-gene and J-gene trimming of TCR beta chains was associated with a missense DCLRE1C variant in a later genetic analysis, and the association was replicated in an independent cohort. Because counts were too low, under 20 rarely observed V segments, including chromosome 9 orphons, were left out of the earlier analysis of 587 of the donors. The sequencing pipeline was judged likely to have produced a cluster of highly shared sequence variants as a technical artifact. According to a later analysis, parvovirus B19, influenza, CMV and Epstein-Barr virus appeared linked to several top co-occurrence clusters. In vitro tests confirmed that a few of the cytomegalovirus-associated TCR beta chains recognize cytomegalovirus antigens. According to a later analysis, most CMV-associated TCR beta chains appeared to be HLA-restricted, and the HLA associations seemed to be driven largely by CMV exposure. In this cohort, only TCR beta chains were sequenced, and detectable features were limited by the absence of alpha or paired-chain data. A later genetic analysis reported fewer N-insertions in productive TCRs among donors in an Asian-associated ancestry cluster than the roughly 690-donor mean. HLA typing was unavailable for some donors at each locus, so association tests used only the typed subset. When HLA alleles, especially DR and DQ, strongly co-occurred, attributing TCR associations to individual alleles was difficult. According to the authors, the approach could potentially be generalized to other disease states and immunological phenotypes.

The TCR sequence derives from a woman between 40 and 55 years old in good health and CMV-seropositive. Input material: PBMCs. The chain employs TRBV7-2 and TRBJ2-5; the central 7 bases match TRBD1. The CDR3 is CASSRDSGSQETQYF. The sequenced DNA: TGTGCCAGCAGCCGGGACAGCGGATCCCAAGAGACCCAGTACTTC.